This entry features one TCR beta chain sequence. It lacks a known antigen. Base quality data are lacking; no much larger clone is found one base away. The sample originates from a study of cytomegalovirus exposure and HLA in healthy donors (dated by TCRdb to the late 2010s). Notes on the research overall: An earlier analysis of roughly 570 of the donors reported about 300 Gb of sequence data and 95 million to 120 million unique TCR beta sequences obtained from around 190 million T cells. A later genetic analysis took genome-wide SNP genotypes for about three fifths of the 666 donors and used that subset as a discovery cohort. Every repertoire in the discovery cohort had been generated on one and the same sequencing platform. The study combined high-throughput TCR immunosequencing, statistical association of individual TCRs with disease status, and machine learning to predict cytomegalovirus infection status. Besides the first cohort of approximately 710 subjects, a separate validation cohort made up of over 100 different subjects was used. Donor age, sex, ethnicity and CMV serostatus were collected together with the repertoire data. Several DR-DQ haplotypes were treated as single units for association and clustering because of strong linkage in the cohort. Across approximately 400 genotyped donors of the cohort, an average of approximately 240,000 unique TCR beta nucleotide sequences per donor were sequenced, and roughly a sixth of those sequences were non-productive. Both class I and class II loci were covered by HLA typing, at four-digit resolution. Rather than using new phenotypic data, the later analysis identified candidate immune exposures from TCR beta sequences and from how often those sequences occurred across donors. An earlier analysis of 587 of the donors applied high-throughput TCR beta sequencing to assess whether each TCR beta V gene segment acted as functional or pseudogenic. The study aimed to test whether signatures of past pathogen exposure could be identified by cataloging public T cell receptors. A later analysis re-examined previously published TCR beta repertoires from around 670 donors and added high-resolution HLA genotyping to investigate patterns of TCR occurrence. An early release covering about 600 HLA-typed donors comprised approximately 290 gigabases of sequencing data and around 80 million unique TCR sequences. The study used immunosequencing to profile the T cell repertoires of approximately 690 subjects and linked those repertoires to cytomegalovirus serostatus. Typing coverage differed by locus: A, B, C, DRB1 and DQB1 were typed in roughly 620-630 donors, DQA1 in 500 to 550, DPA1 in 600 to 610, and DPB1 in approximately 450. Among the approximately 420 genotyped donors, around 81% belonged to the genetic ancestry cluster associated with self-reported Caucasian donors. General study outcomes and caveats: Assigning TCR associations to individual alleles was difficult when HLA alleles, especially DR and DQ, strongly co-occurred. In an earlier analysis of 587 of the donors, most TCR beta V segments appeared in productive rearrangements about 87% or about 30% of the time, broadly matching IMGT annotations. Most TCR sequences were observed very rarely across donors, whereas some public TCRs were present in many individuals. In vitro tests confirmed that three of the cytomegalovirus-associated TCR beta chains recognize cytomegalovirus antigens. Seventeen rarely observed V segments, including chromosome 9 orphons, were excluded from the earlier analysis of some 590 of the donors because counts were too low. HLA typing was unavailable for some donors at each locus, so association tests used only the typed subset. According to a later genetic analysis, donors in an Asian-associated ancestry cluster had fewer N-insertions in productive TCRs than the approximately 650-donor mean. Specific HLA alleles were associated with some 15,000 TCR beta sequences at a false discovery rate of 0.05 in a later analysis. In the study, about 150 TCR beta chains were listed as associated with cytomegalovirus. According to a later analysis, TCR association rates differed among HLA loci, with DRB1 alleles showing the most associated TCRs and HLA-C alleles showing the fewest. Correlated functional status among segregating V segments might be attributable to linkage disequilibrium, but an unknown experimental factor could not be ruled out. In both the original and validation cohorts, the classifier was reported to diagnose cytomegalovirus status with high specificity and sensitivity. The 87-base-pair reads could not distinguish some IMGT-functional V segments, including TRBV6-2 and TRBV6-3, so those segments were excluded. The authors suggested that the approach could potentially be extended to other disease states and immunological phenotypes. The sequencing pipeline was judged likely to have produced a cluster of highly shared sequence variants as a technical artifact. V-gene and J-gene trimming of TCR beta chains was associated with a missense DCLRE1C variant in a later genetic analysis, and the association was replicated in an independent cohort. The presence/absence analyses assumed that sequencing depth was roughly uniform across donors, and that assumption may not be true. In this cohort, only TCR beta chains were sequenced, and detectable features were limited by the absence of alpha or paired-chain data. In a later analysis, several top co-occurrence clusters were reported to appear linked to parvovirus B19, influenza, CMV and Epstein-Barr virus. A later analysis found that most CMV-associated TCR beta chains appeared HLA-restricted, with HLA associations seemingly driven largely by CMV exposure. A later analysis found that HLA-associated TCR beta chains were more clonally expanded and had lower generation probabilities than equally common non-associated chains. Immune exposure information for the cohort was limited to CMV serostatus. A further reported finding was that TCR beta sequences accurately predicted the HLA-A and HLA-B alleles for most subjects in the first cohort.

The library was built by means of the immunoSEQ multiplex PCR assay. For the multiplex PCR, a mixture combining 60 forward primers for TCR Vbeta segments and 13 reverse primers for TCR Jbeta segments was used. A multiplex PCR assay on genomic DNA amplified the CDR3 region of rearranged TCR beta genes. The Illumina HiSeq System was used to sequence the amplified TCR beta libraries as 87-base-pair reads. As for the authors' bioinformatics: A later analysis counted approximately 84 million unique TCR beta chains across the 550 to 800 repertoires, and some 11 million of these chains were shared by at least two donors. Raw reads were error-corrected and collapsed into unique sequences by a nearest-neighbor algorithm in which closely related sequences were merged to remove PCR and sequencing errors. To assign V, D and J gene segments, CDR3 sequences were aligned to IMGT reference sequences. For a sequence to be retained, a match of at least six nucleotides was required to both a V gene segment and a J gene segment. A rearrangement was called productive if the CDR3 had no stop codons and remained in frame with V and J, and every other rearrangement was called non-productive. CDR3 was defined according to IMGT convention as the region running from the second conserved V-encoded cysteine to the conserved J-encoded phenylalanine. In an earlier analysis of around 540 of the donors, sequences lacking an unambiguous match to a single V gene segment were excluded. In an earlier analysis of approximately 590 of the donors, V segments were called functional above 56.7% productive rearrangements and were called segregating when the between-donor standard deviation exceeded 5%. A statistical classification framework was built for diagnosing cytomegalovirus status from the catalog of TCR beta chain sequences. In a later analysis, TCR nucleotide sequences were compared against IMGT/GENE-DB human TR gene sequences so that V and J genes could be assigned. The TCRdist pipeline was used in a later analysis to assign CDR3 sequences and most-parsimonious VDJ recombination scenarios. In a later analysis, each TCR beta chain was defined by its CDR3 amino acid sequence together with its V-gene family, and reads lacking a unique V-gene family were excluded. To address suspected cross-contamination and a sequencing artifact, a later analysis removed a few hundred highly shared, low-generation-probability nucleotide sequences. For each public chain, a later analysis derived a clonal expansion index from normalized ranks of inferred template counts within each repertoire. In a later analysis, generation probabilities were computed with a VDJ recombination model fitted to out-of-frame rearrangements, and the resulting probabilities were checked against IGoR. Hypergeometric tests were used in a later analysis to score TCR-TCR, TCR-HLA and TCR-CMV co-occurrence, with a repertoire-size bias correction applied to the TCR pairs. A later analysis estimated false discovery rates by permuting HLA or CMV assignments 20 times. In a later analysis, co-occurring TCRs were grouped using DBSCAN, and TCRdist sequence similarity was added for clustering within HLA-allele-positive subsets. For co-occurrence clustering, repertoires with fewer than 30,000 or more than 120,000 public chains were excluded, along with a handful of repertoires with anomalous nucleotide sharing. TCRdb mirrors the immuneACCESS table, restricted to in-frame sequences. Some clones are absent from its copies; in checked studies, under half trace to an unresolved V gene, and the reason for the others is unknown. The V and J calls and the clone size are those of that table, but D and trimming were determined from the DNA. The sample table records roughly 190,000 clones; under 80% of these occur just once. The ten largest clonotypes hold around 3.1% of the sample.

The germline V gene (reference sequence) provides CDR1 SEHNR and CDR2 FQNEAQ. Reading from cysteine to phenylalanine, the CDR3 counts 12 amino acids. This entry keeps only the CDR3 DNA: 36 bases, framed from base 1. The V and J ends are trimmed by 5 bases and 4 bases, leaving 8 bases between them. The cohort comprised around 690 healthy bone marrow donors. At the time of sampling, every cohort member was nominally healthy, though immune exposures that went unrecorded were likely present. The donor tested CMV seronegative, placing the donor among the 350 or so seronegative members of the cohort. A peripheral blood sample was collected from each donor, and TCR beta sequencing was performed on peripheral blood mononuclear cells. Genomic DNA extraction from the blood cell samples was performed with the Qiagen DNeasy Blood Extraction Kit.

Material: PBMCs. The source of this sequence is a female donor in good health and CMV-seronegative. The sequence is built from TRBV7-9 and TRBJ1-1; a tentative D match to TRBD1 spans 5 bases. CDR3 protein: CASSRGSTEAFF. The DNA reads TGTGCCAGCAGCCGGGGGTCCACTGAAGCTTTCTTT.